These 25 T cell receptor beta chains originate from one sample sequenced in a study of metastatic and nonmetastatic thyroid tumors. Patients had received no treatment of any kind before thyroid surgery. TCRdb re-analyzed the PCR reads through MiXCR. The sample holds some 37,000 clones, approximately 44% seen once. The sequencing input was tumor tissue. Receptors were obtained from a male donor with papillary thyroid cancer or a benign thyroid nodule (not recorded which). Some clones in this sample may be carry-over from other donors' samples.

This clone showed up many times. This sequence joins TRBV15 and TRBJ2-3; weak D call: TRBD1 (6 bases). Trimming shortened V by 0 bases and J by 1 base, and 14 bases separated the two germline ends. The CDR3 totals 17 residues. Germline-derived CDR1 and CDR2 are LNHNV and YYDKDF (reference sequence). CDR3: CATSRDRGNPGTDTQYF. CDR3 nucleotides: TGTGCCACCAGCAGAGACAGGGGAAATCCAGGCACAGATACGCAGTATTTT.

The J gene is TRBJ2-3, the V gene TRBV11-3, with D tentatively TRBD1 or TRBD2 (6 bases each). The CDR3 has 14 amino acids. Trimming cost V 4 bases and J 6 bases, with 14 bases left between them. Germline V CDR1 and CDR2: SGHNT, YENEEA. This CDR3 reads CASSSVQGGDTQYF. CDR3 bases: TGTGCCAGCAGCTCCGTTCAAGGGGGGGATACGCAGTATTTT.

The rearrangement uses TRBV2 and TRBJ2-5, with D unclear. The ends were cut back, 5 bases at V and 4 bases at J, with 17 bases in the middle. From germline, CDR1 is SNHLY and CDR2 FYNNEI. The CDR3 covers 15 residues. The CDR3 bases are TGTGCCAGCAGTACTAACCCGGCCCCGGGAGAGACCCAGTACTTC. Translation gives CASSTNPAPGETQYF.

This clone was seen only a few times. Mismatch with germline at one junction end may stem from a read error. This chain connects TRBV19 to TRBJ2-3; D is unclear. From germline, CDR1 is LNHDA and CDR2 SQIVND (reference sequence). The CDR3 is 13 amino acids. CDR3 loop: CANSIRTADTQYF. The CDR3 DNA sequence: TGTGCCAATAGTATCCGGACGGCGGATACGCAGTATTTT.

The chain joins TRBV11-2 to TRBJ2-7; D is unclear. Germline CDR1 SGHAT, CDR2 FQNNGV. The CDR3 is made up of 14 amino acids. Trimming took 4 bases from V and 3 from J, leaving 13 bases between them. CDR3 coding DNA: TGTGCCAGCAGCTCTGACTCCTTTCTCTACGAGCAGTACGTC. It yields the protein CASSSDSFLYEQYV.

This clone was seen only a few times. The chain combines TRBV4-1 with TRBJ2-1; D ambiguous. This CDR3 is 14 amino acids long. Germline-derived CDR1 and CDR2 are MGHRA and YSYEKL. The ends were cut back, 1 base at V and 8 bases at J, with 12 bases in the middle. The CDR3 protein is CASSQANKQDEQFF. The CDR3 DNA reads as TGCGCCAGCAGCCAAGCGAACAAACAAGATGAGCAGTTCTTC.

The chain combines TRBV5-1 with TRBJ2-7, with 8 bases fitting TRBD2. The junction had 3 bases not matched to a gene; V was cut back by 3 bases and J by 4 bases. The length of the CDR3 is 13 residues. Germline V CDR1 and CDR2: SGHRS, YFSETQ. The CDR3 here is CASSSGGRYEQYF. In DNA, the CDR3 is TGCGCCAGCAGCTCGGGCGGGAGGTACGAGCAGTACTTC.

This clone occurred a few times. V is TRBV27 and J is TRBJ2-2; D is undetermined. The CDR3 sequence is 15 residues long. V was trimmed by 5 bases and J by 9 bases, leaving 19 bases between them. CDR1 is MNHEY, CDR2 SMNVEV, per germline (reference sequence). This chain's CDR3 is CASSPPGRSLRELFF. CDR3 nucleotides: TGTGCCAGCAGTCCCCCTGGAAGGAGTTTGAGGGAGCTGTTTTTT.

This sequence joins TRBV20-1 and TRBJ2-7; 8 positions agree with TRBD1. Germline loops: CDR1 DFQATT, CDR2 SNEGSKA (reference sequence). CDR3 length: 15 amino acids. Losses at the gene ends were 7 bases for V and 1 base for J; bases not matched to a gene: 12. Here the CDR3 DNA reads TGCAGTGTTATTCGGCAGGGGGCACGGTCCTACGAGCAGTACTTC. It yields the protein CSVIRQGARSYEQYF.

In its sample, this clone was seen a few times. The chain is built from TRBV6-1 and TRBJ2-7; 10 nucleotides align to TRBD1. CDR1 and CDR2 from the germline V gene are MNHNS and SASEGT. CDR3 length: 13 amino acids. With V trimmed by 10 bases and J by 5 bases, 8 bases remained unmatched. This CDR3 is CATATGTGDEQYF. The CDR3 DNA is TGTGCCACCGCTACCGGGACAGGGGACGAGCAGTACTTC.

This clone was counted a few times. V and J are TRBV20-1 and TRBJ1-2, with D perhaps TRBD1 (6 bases). Germline V gene lookup returns CDR1 DFQATT and CDR2 SNEGSKA (reference sequence). The CDR3 totals 12 residues. The CDR3 loop reads CTLEGANYGYTF. The CDR3 bases are TGCACCCTCGAGGGGGCTAACTATGGCTACACCTTC.

The rearrangement uses TRBV20-1 and TRBJ2-3; D is unresolved. Germline assignment: CDR1 DFQATT and CDR2 SNEGSKA (reference sequence). The CDR3 covers 10 residues. Trimming shortened V by 8 bases and J by 6 bases, and 9 bases separated the two germline ends. The CDR3 loop reads CSFRVDTQYF. In DNA form, the CDR3 reads TGCAGTTTTAGGGTGGATACGCAGTATTTT.

The chain uses TRBV28 and TRBJ1-2; TRBD1 might be the D (6 bases). Germline V gene lookup returns CDR1 MDHEN and CDR2 SYDVKM. Trimming pared 4 bases from V and 4 bases from J, leaving 22 bases between. This CDR3 comprises 17 residues. This chain's CDR3 is CASSSAGTTSFSYGYTF. In DNA, the CDR3 is TGTGCCAGCAGTTCGGCCGGGACAACGTCCTTTAGCTATGGCTACACCTTC.

V and J are TRBV7-6 and TRBJ2-3; a possible D gene is TRBD2 (6 bases). The CDR3 contains 17 residues. The V and J ends lost 3 bases and 6 bases respectively, with 22 bases between them. Germline V gives CDR1 SGHVS, CDR2 FNYEAQ. CDR3 nucleotide sequence: TGTGCCAGCAGCTTTGCATATCCCGGGGGTGGCGTTGATACGCAGTATTTT. It encodes CASSFAYPGGGVDTQYF.

The chain joins TRBV24-1 to TRBJ2-1; D is possibly TRBD1 or TRBD2 (5 bases each). The germline V gene has CDR1 KGHDR and CDR2 SFDVKD. The CDR3 is made up of 14 amino acids. V was pared by 3 bases and J by 6 bases, with 11 bases between. The CDR3 DNA reads TGTGCCACCAGTGATCCGGGACGTAGCAATGAGCAGTTCTTC. It yields the protein CATSDPGRSNEQFF.

CDR3 protein: CASSDTGTSGGYEQYF. The CDR3 region has the DNA TGTGCCAGCAGCGACACCGGGACTAGCGGAGGATACGAGCAGTACTTC. This chain uses TRBV7-6 with TRBJ2-7; 11 nucleotides match TRBD2. Germline CDR1 is SGHVS and CDR2 is FNYEAQ. This CDR3 contains 16 residues. Germline trimming cut 5 bases from V and 4 bases from J; bases unmatched to any gene: 10.

This clone was seen only a few times. The chain uses TRBV6-5 and TRBJ2-7, with unresolved D. Germline loops: CDR1 MNHEY, CDR2 SVGAGI. V lost 0 bases and J lost 4, with 13 bases in between. The CDR3 runs to 15 residues. As DNA, the CDR3 is TGTGCCAGCAGTTACTCCCCTCGCAACCTTTACGAGCAGTACTTC. It yields the protein CASSYSPRNLYEQYF.

V is TRBV7-2 and J is TRBJ1-1; D gene unclear. This CDR3 region has 15 residues. V lost 5 bases to trimming and J lost 1 base, with 14 bases between them. Germline V CDR1 and CDR2: SGHTA, FQGNSA. The CDR3 region is CASSPTYTRNTEAFF. For the CDR3, the DNA is TGTGCCAGCAGCCCGACGTACACCAGGAACACTGAAGCTTTCTTT.

The sample holds a few counts of this clone. The chain links TRBV11-2 to TRBJ1-2; 9 bases map to TRBD1. The CDR3 has 15 residues. After removal of 5 bases from V and 4 bases from J, the junction contained 8 bases not matched to a gene. In germline, CDR1 is SGHAT, CDR2 FQNNGV. CDR3 bases: TGTGCCAGCAGCCCGGACAGGGGTAGTAGCTATGGCTACACCTTC. It specifies CASSPDRGSSYGYTF. The entire variable domain, with the rest obtained from reference TRBV11-2 and TRBJ1-2, is as follows: EAGVAQSPRYKIIEKRQSVAFWCNPISGHATLYWYQQILGQGPKLLIQFQNNGVVDDSQLPKDRFSAERLKGVDSTLKIQPAKLEDSAVYLCASSPDRGSSYGYTFGSGTRLTVV.

The table lists this clone with a few counts. The chain has TRBV7-2 and TRBJ2-7; D tentatively reads TRBD1 or TRBD2 (5 bases each). The germline V gene encodes CDR1 SGHTA and CDR2 FQGNSA. Trimming removed 1 base at V and 5 bases at J, with 15 bases between. The CDR3 covers 15 residues. The CDR3 coding sequence is TGTGCCAGCAGCTTAGTCTGGGGCAGAGGGGACGAGCAGTACTTC. Translating gives CASSLVWGRGDEQYF.

The chain uses TRBV11-2 and TRBJ2-7, with 11 bases matching TRBD2. The CDR3 runs 15 residues. The trim removed 3 bases at V and 3 bases at J, leaving 4 bases unmatched. Germline CDR1 SGHAT, CDR2 FQNNGV. The CDR3 loop is CASSLGTSGDYEQYF. The DNA for the CDR3 is TGTGCCAGCAGCTTGGGGACTAGCGGAGACTACGAGCAGTACTTC.

This clone was detected only a few times. Other nucleotide sequences from this sample produce the same CDR3. CDR3 nucleotide sequence: TGCGCCAGCAGCCAGAGGTCGGGGCCGGGGGAGACCCAGTACTTC. It codes for CASSQRSGPGETQYF. V usage is TRBV4-1 and J usage is TRBJ2-5; D may be TRBD1 or TRBD2 (5 bases each). From germline, CDR1 is MGHRA and CDR2 YSYEKL. The V and J ends lost 3 bases and 5 bases respectively, with 16 bases between them. This CDR3 has 15 amino acids.

The CDR3 DNA follows: TGTGCCAGCAGCTTGACCGGGACAGGGAGATATGGCTACACCTTC. It yields the protein CASSLTGTGRYGYTF. The gene calls are TRBV7-2 and TRBJ1-2; 9 nucleotides line up with TRBD1. The CDR3 has 15 residues. Germline V gives CDR1 SGHTA, CDR2 FQGNSA. Trimming cost V 3 bases and J 5 bases; bases outside gene matches: 7.

V gene TRBV20-1 combines with J gene TRBJ2-6; 9 nucleotides align to TRBD1. Trimming cost V 5 bases and J 0 bases; bases outside gene matches: 11. This CDR3 spans 18 amino acids. In germline, CDR1 is DFQATT, CDR2 SNEGSKA (reference sequence). The chain's CDR3 is CSAPPTGGVYSGANVLTF. The CDR3, as DNA: TGCAGTGCTCCACCAACAGGGGGCGTATACTCTGGGGCCAACGTCCTGACTTTC.

There are a few counts of this clone. The CDR3 loop is CASSLARTGSYEQYF. The CDR3 bases are TGTGCCAGCAGTCTAGCCCGGACAGGTTCCTACGAGCAGTACTTC. This sequence joins TRBV28 and TRBJ2-7, with TRBD1 matching 7 bases. V shed 5 bases and J 1 base; nucleotides not matched to a gene: 8. CDR3 length: 15 residues. CDR1 is MDHEN and CDR2 is SYDVKM in the germline V gene.